This TCR beta chain was identified in a study of blood T cells in healthy people across ages. For this clonotype: Its antigen is unknown. At one of its ends the junction is not consistent with the germline gene, which may arise from a read error.

Germline V lookup: CDR1 MNHEY, CDR2 SVGAGI. The CDR3 covers 15 residues. With a J-beta primer mix and a sample-barcoded 5' primer, a second PCR ran 7 to 11 cycles. TCRdb re-called the 5' RACE reads with MiXCR, one entry per CDR3 protein. The data hold around 990,000 distinct CDR3 sequences, with roughly a quarter observed a single time. Findings and caveats of the study: Estimated diversity across one million T cells was deemed an underestimate.

These sequences were also reported in another study, on T cells of mothers and their children. This second report adds: A few healthy Caucasian mothers served as donors, and their six children did as well. Similar thymic selection effects on TCR recombination output appear in pairs, both related and unrelated.

The receptor comes from a girl aged 2-10 years in good health. V usage is TRBV6-5 and J usage is TRBJ2-3; the D is unclear. Source material: blood. The CDR3 DNA reads TGTGTCAGCAGTTACCGTCAGAGAGTGACAGATACGCAGTATTTT. This encodes CVSSYRQRVTDTQYF.